This T cell receptor beta chain was captured in a study of T cell responses to AZD1222 COVID-19 vaccine. Per the germline V gene, CDR1 is MDHEN and CDR2 is SYDVKM. The CDR3 totals 13 residues. J was trimmed by 3 bases and V by 6 bases; bases with no gene match: 5. Study-level results: Unmutated variant regions are reportedly the target of nearly half of TCRs that are spike-specific. Sampling that yielded the repertoires occurred only after the peak T cell response.

Details on this clone: What it binds is unknown.

The method was immunoSEQ multiplex PCR; TCRdb's version includes in-frame clones alone and lacks a portion of them. The repertoire holds roughly 77,000 clones, approximately 85% seen once, with about 5.5% in the top ten. The chain couples TRBV28 to TRBJ2-7; 7 bases fit TRBD1. The TCR was taken from an adult in good health. Sequencing was performed on peripheral blood, taken on day 0 of MenACWY control vaccination. The DNA of the CDR3 is TGTGCCAGCAGCTCGGGACAGATCTACGAGCAGTACTTC. Encoded protein: CASSSGQIYEQYF.